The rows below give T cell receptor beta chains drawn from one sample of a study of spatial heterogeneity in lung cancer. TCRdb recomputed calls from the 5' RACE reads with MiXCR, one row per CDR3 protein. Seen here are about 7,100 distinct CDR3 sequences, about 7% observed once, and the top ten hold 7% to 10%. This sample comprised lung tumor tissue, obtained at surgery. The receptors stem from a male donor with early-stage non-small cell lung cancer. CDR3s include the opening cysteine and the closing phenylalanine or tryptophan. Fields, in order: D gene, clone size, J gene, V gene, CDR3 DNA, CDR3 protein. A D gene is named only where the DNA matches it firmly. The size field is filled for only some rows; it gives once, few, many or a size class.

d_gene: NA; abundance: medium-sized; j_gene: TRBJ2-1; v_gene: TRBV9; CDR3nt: TGTGCCAGCAGCCCTCGGGGGCAGTTTAATGAGCAGTTCTTC; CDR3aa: CASSPRGQFNEQFF
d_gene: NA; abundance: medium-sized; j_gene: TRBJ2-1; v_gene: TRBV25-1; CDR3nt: TGTGCCAGCTCCAAACTAGTAGGGAACAATGAGCAGTTCTTC; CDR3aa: CASSKLVGNNEQFF
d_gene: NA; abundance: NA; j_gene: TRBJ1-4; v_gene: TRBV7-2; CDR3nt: TGTGCCAGCAGCTTAAAGGGCAGGAATGAAAAACTGTTTTTT; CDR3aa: CASSLKGRNEKLFF
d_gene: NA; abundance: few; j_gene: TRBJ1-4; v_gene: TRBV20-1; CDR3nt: TGCAGTGCTAGAGATGCAGGAGTTAATGAAAAACTGTTTTTT; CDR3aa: CSARDAGVNEKLFF
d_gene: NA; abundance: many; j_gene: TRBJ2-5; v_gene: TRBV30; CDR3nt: TGTGCCTGGAGTGGGTTTGCGTTACGGGGAGAGACCCAGTACTTC; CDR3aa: CAWSGFALRGETQYF
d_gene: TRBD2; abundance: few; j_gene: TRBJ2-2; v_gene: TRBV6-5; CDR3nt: TGTGCCAGCAGACCTCCGAAGGGACTAGCAGATACCGGGGAGCTGTTTTTT; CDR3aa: CASRPPKGLADTGELFF
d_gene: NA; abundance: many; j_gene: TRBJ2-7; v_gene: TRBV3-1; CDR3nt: TGTGCCAGCAGCCAGACAGAGAAGACCTACGAGCAGTACTTC; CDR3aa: CASSQTEKTYEQYF
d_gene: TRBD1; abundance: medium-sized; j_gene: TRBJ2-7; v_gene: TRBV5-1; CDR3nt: TGCGCCAGCAGAGGGAGGACAGGGGATAGCGAGCAGTACTTC; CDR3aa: CASRGRTGDSEQYF
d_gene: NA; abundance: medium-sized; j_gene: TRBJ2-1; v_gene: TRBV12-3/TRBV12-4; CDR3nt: TGTGCCAGCACTCCCAGGGACTCGATCTACAATGAGCAGTTCTTC; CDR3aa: CASTPRDSIYNEQFF
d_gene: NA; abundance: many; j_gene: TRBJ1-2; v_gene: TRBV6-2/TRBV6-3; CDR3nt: TGTGCCAGCGGGTCGTCGGGGACTTCCTCGTTCTACACCTTC; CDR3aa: CASGSSGTSSFYTF
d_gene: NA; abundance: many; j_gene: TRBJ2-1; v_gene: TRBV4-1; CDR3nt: TGCGCCAGCAGCCAAGGAGTCGCAGTAGGAACCTACAATGAGCAGTTCTTC; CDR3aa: CASSQGVAVGTYNEQFF
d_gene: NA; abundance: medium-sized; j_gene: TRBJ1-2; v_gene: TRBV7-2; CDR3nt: TGTGCCAGCAGCTCTCAGACGAACTATGGCTACACCTTC; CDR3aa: CASSSQTNYGYTF
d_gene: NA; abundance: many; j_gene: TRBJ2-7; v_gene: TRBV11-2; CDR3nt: TGTGCCAGCAGCTTAGGGGACACCCTCTACGAGCAGTACTTC; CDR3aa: CASSLGDTLYEQYF
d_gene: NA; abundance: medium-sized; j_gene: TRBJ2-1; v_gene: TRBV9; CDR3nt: TGTGCCAGCAGCTCCACATCAACCTCCTACAATGAGCAGTTCTTC; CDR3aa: CASSSTSTSYNEQFF
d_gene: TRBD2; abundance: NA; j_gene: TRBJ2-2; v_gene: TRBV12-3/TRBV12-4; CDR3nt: TGTGCCAGCAGCCCTCAAGCGGGAGGCGGTGCCGGGGAGCTGTTTTTT; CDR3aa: CASSPQAGGGAGELFF
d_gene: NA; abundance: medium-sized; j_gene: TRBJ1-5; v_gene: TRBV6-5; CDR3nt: TGTGCCAGCAGCCGAAAGGGACCGAATCAGCCCCAGCATTTT; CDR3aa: CASSRKGPNQPQHF
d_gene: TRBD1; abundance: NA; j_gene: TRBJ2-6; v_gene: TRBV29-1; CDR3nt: TGCAGCGTTGTGGGACAGGGGGCGCTGGGGGCCAACGTCCTGACTTTC; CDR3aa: CSVVGQGALGANVLTF
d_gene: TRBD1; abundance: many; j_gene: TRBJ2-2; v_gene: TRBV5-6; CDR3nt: TGTGCCAGCAGCTTGGTTGGGACAGGGGCGAGACCTTCGAACACCGGGGAGCTGTTTTTT; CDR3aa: CASSLVGTGARPSNTGELFF
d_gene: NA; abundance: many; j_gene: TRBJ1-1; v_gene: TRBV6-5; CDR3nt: TGTGCCAGCAGGGGTTGGGGCTTAGACACTGAAGCTTTCTTT; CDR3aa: CASRGWGLDTEAFF
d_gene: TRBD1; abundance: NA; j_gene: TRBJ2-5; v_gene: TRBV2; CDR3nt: TGTGCCAGCGCTACAGGGGGGTACCAAGAGACCCAGTACTTC; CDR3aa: CASATGGYQETQYF
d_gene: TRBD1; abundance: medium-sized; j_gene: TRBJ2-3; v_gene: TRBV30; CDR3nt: TGTGCCTGGAGAGCCACAGGGGGCTGGCCAGATACGCAGTATTTT; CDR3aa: CAWRATGGWPDTQYF
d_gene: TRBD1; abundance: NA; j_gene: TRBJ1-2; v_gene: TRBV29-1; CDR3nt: TGCAGCGTTGAATGGACAGGGAATAACTATGGCTACACCTTC; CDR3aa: CSVEWTGNNYGYTF
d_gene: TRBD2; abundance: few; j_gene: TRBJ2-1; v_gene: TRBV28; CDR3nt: TGTGCCAGCAGTTTAGTCCTAGCGGGGGGCTACGATGAGCAGTTCTTC; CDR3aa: CASSLVLAGGYDEQFF
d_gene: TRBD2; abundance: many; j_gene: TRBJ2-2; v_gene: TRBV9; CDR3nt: TGTGCCAGCAGCGTAACTAGCGGGGGGACCGGGGAGCTGTTTTTT; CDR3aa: CASSVTSGGTGELFF
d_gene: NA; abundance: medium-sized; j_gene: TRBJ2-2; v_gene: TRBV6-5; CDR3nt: TGTGCCAGCAGGAACAGGGAGACGACCGGGGAGCTGTTTTTT; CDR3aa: CASRNRETTGELFF
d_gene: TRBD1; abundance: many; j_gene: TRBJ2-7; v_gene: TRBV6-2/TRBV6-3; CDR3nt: TGTGCCAGCAGTTACGACAGGGGGCCAAACTACGAGCAGTACTTC; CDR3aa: CASSYDRGPNYEQYF
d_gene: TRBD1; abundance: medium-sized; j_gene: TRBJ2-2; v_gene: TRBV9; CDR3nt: TGTGCCAGCAGCCCCCGAGGGGACAGGGTTGACGGGGAGCTGTTTTTT; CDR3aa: CASSPRGDRVDGELFF
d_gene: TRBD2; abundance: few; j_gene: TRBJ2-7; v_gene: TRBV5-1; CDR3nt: TGCGCCAGCAGCTTAGGACTAGCTGGAGCCGAGCAGTACTTC; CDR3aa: CASSLGLAGAEQYF
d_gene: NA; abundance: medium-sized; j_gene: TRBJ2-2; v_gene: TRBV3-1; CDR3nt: TGTGCCAGCAGCCAACTGGGGGAGCTGTTTTTT; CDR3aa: CASSQLGELFF
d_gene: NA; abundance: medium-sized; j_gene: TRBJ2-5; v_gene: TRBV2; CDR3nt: TGTGCCAGCAGTGAAGAGCGTAGGGGGAGGGACCAGTACTTC; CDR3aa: CASSEERRGRDQYF
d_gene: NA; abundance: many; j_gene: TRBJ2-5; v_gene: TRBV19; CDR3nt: TGTGCCAGTAGTATAGGGACTTCCTTTGGGGAGACCCAGTACTTC; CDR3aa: CASSIGTSFGETQYF
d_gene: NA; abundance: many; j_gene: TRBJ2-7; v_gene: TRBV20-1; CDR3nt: TGCAGTGCTAGACCTAGGACATGGGGCTCCTACGAGCAGTACTTC; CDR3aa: CSARPRTWGSYEQYF
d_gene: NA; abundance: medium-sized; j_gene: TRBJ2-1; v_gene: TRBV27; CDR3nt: TGTGCCAGCAGTCCCACAGGCAGCGGCAATGAGCAGTTCTTC; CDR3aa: CASSPTGSGNEQFF
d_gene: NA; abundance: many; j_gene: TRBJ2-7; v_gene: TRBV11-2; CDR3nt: TGTGCCAGCAGCTCAGCCCCAAACACAGGGTACCGAAGGGAGCAGTACTTC; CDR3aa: CASSSAPNTGYRREQYF
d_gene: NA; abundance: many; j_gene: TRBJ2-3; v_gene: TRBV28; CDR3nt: TGTGCCAGCAGTTCAAGTACTAGCACAGATACGCAGTATTTT; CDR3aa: CASSSSTSTDTQYF
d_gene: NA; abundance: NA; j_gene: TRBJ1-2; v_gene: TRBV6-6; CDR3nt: TGTGCCAGCAGTAGGGAGGGAAACTATGGCTACACCTTC; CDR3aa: CASSREGNYGYTF
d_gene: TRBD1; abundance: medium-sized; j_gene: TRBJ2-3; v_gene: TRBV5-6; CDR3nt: TGTGCCAGCAGCTCCATGGGGGGACAGGGACCAGATACGCAGTATTTT; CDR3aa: CASSSMGGQGPDTQYF
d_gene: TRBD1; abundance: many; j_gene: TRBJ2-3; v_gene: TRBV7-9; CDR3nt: TGTGCCAGCAGCAGAGGGACAGGCAGTCCAGATACGCAGTATTTT; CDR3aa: CASSRGTGSPDTQYF
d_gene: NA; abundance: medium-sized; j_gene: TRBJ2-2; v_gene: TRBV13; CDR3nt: TGTGCCAGCAGCCCTAGGGGGGTCGGCACCGGGGAGCTGTTTTTT; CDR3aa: CASSPRGVGTGELFF
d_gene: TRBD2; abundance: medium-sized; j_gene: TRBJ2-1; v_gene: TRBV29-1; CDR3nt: TGCAGCGTGTCCGGGACTAGCGTTTACAATGAGCAGTTCTTC; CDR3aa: CSVSGTSVYNEQFF
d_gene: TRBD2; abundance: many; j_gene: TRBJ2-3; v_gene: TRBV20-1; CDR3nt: TGCAGTGCTGGGCGGCGGGAGGGCGGCACAGATACGCAGTATTTT; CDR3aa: CSAGRREGGTDTQYF
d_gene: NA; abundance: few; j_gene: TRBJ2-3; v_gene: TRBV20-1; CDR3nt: TGCAGTGCTAGAGGGGCGACAGATACGCAGTATTTT; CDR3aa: CSARGATDTQYF